This T cell receptor beta chain was identified in a study of metastatic and nonmetastatic thyroid tumors. About the study: Malignant and benign thyroid patients had repertoires compared in peripheral blood and tumor or nodule tissue.

This CDR3 has 18 amino acids. CDR1 is LNHDA and CDR2 is SQIVND in the germline V gene (reference sequence). Per the original data handling: For papillary thyroid cancer, a distant-metastasis classifier was constructed from CDR3 differences observed across clinicopathological groups. TCRdb reanalyzed the PCR reads with MiXCR. These V and J calls are TCRdb output, not the study's own analysis. The table lists approximately 69,000 clones, approximately 15% of them singletons. With respect to this clone: A much larger clone lies one base from this, so it may be a read error.

None of the patients had undergone any treatment ahead of thyroid surgery. The J gene is TRBJ2-1, the V gene TRBV19; 7 positions agree with TRBD2. The sample comprised blood. The TCR originated in a male donor with papillary thyroid cancer or a benign thyroid nodule (not recorded which). Some clones in this sample may be carry-over from other donors' samples. The DNA of the CDR3 is TGTGCCAGTACTCAAGGGACGGGAGGCCATACCTCCTACATTGAGCAGTTCTTC. This codes for CASTQGTGGHTSYIEQFF.